The present T cell receptor delta chain was sequenced within a study of gamma-delta T cells after stem cell transplantation. Only a few counts were recorded for this clone. This clone may be a read error of a much larger clone one base away. TCRdb fed the RT-PCR reads to CATT. The sample consists of about 1,400 delta-chain clones, 9.5% to 15% of them appearing once. CDR1 and CDR2 from the germline V gene are GEAIGNYY and EKD. The CDR3 covers 16 residues. V lost 5 bases and J 0 bases, leaving 18 bases between the germline ends. The genes are TRDV2 and TRDJ1; D is ambiguous. The sequenced material came from gamma-delta T cells. The sequence derives from a human donor. It is not recorded whose cells these are; they may come from a transplant donor. CDR3 sequence (DNA): TGTGCCTGTGTCAGGGTCGGGCCCTCGTACACCGATAAACTCATCTTT. It encodes CACVRVGPSYTDKLIF.